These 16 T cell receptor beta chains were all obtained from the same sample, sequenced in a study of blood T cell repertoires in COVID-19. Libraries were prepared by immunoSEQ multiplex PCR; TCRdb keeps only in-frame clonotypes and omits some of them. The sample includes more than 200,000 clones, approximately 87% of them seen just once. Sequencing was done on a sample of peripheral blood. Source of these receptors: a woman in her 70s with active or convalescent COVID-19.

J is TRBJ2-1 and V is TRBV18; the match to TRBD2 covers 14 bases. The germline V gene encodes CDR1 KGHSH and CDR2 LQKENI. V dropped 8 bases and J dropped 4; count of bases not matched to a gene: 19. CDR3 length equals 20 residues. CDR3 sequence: CASLHTGLAGAFTNYNEQFF. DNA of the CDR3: TGTGCCAGCCTACACACGGGACTAGCGGGAGCATTTACGAATTACAATGAGCAGTTCTTC.

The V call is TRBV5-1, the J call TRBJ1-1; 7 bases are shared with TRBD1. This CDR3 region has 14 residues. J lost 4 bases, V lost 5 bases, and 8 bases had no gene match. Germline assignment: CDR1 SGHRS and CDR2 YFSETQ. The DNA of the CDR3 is TGCGCCAGCAGTGACAGGGTCCAGAGCACTGAAGCTTTCTTT. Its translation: CASSDRVQSTEAFF.

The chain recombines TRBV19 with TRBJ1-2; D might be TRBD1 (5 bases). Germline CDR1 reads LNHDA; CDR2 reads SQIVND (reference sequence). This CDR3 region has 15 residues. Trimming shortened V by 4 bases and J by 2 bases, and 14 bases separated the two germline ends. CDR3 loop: CASSRAGLNNYGYTF. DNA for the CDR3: TGTGCCAGTAGTAGGGCAGGGTTGAACAACTATGGCTACACCTTC.

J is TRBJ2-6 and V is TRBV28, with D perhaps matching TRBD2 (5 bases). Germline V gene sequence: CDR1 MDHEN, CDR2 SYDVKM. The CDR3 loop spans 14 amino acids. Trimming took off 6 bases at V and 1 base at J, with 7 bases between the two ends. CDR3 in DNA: TGTGCCAGCAGAGAGGGATCTGGGGCCAACGTCCTGACTTTC. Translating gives CASREGSGANVLTF.

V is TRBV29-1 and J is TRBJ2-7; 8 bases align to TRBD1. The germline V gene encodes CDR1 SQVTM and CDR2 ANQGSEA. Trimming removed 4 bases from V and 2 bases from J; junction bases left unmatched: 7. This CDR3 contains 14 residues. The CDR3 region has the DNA TGCAGCGTTGGCCTTAAGACAGGGGCCTACGAGCAGTACTTC. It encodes CSVGLKTGAYEQYF.

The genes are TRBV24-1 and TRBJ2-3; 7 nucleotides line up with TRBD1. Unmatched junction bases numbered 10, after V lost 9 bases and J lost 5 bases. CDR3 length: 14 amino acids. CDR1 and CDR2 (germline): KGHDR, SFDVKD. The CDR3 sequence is CATGSRGRGDTQYF. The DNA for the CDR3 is TGTGCCACCGGATCGAGGGGGCGAGGAGATACGCAGTATTTT.

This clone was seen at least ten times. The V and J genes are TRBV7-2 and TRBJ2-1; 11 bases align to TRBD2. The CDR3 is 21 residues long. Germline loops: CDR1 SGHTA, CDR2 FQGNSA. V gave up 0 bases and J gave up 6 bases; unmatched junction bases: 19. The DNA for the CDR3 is TGTGCCAGCAGCTTAGCCGGGCGTAGTAGCGGGGGGGCCCGGACTTTCAATGAGCAGTTCTTC. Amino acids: CASSLAGRSSGGARTFNEQFF. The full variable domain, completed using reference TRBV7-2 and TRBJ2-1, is GAGVSQSPSNKVTEKGKDVELRCDPISGHTALYWYRQSLGQGLEFLIYFQGNSAPDKSGLPSDRFSAERTGGSVSTLTIQRTQQEDSAVYLCASSLAGRSSGGARTFNEQFFGPGTRLTVL.

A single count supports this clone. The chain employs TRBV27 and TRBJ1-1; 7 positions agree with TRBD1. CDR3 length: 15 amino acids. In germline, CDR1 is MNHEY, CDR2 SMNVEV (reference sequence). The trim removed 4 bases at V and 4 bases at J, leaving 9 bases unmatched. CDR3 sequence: CASSYTGQRPTEAFF. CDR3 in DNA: TGTGCCAGCAGTTATACGGGACAGCGCCCCACTGAAGCTTTCTTT.

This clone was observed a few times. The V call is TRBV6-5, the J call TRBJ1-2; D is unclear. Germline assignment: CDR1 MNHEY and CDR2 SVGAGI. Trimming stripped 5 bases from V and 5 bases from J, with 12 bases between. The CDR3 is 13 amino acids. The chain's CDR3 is CASSRSSEYGYTF. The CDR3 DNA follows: TGTGCCAGCAGTCGGAGTTCGGAATATGGCTACACCTTC.

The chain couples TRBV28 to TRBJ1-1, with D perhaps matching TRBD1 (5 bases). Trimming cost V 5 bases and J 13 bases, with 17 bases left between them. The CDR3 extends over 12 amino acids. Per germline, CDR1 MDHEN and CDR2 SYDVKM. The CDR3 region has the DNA TGTGCCAGCAGTGACAGCCCGCGTAAAGGTTTCTTT. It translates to CASSDSPRKGFF.

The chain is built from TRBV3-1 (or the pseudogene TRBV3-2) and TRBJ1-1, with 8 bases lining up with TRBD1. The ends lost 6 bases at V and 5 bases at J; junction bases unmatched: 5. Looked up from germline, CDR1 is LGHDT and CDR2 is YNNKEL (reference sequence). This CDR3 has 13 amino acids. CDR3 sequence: CASSKQGETEAFF. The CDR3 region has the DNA TGTGCCAGCAGTAAACAGGGGGAAACTGAAGCTTTCTTT.

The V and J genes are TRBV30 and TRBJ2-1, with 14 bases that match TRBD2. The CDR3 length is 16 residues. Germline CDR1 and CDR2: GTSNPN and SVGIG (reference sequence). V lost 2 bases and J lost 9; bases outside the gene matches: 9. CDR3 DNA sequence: TGTGCCTGGAGTAGGGGACTAGCGGGAGCCGGCGGTGAGCAGTTCTTC. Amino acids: CAWSRGLAGAGGEQFF.

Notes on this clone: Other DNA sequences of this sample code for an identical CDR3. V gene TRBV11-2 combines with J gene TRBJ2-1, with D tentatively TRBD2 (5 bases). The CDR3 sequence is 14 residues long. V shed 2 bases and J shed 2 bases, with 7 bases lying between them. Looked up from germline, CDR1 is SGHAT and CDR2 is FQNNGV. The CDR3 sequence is CASSLSGPYNEQFF. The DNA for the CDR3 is TGTGCCAGCAGCTTAAGCGGACCCTACAATGAGCAGTTCTTC.

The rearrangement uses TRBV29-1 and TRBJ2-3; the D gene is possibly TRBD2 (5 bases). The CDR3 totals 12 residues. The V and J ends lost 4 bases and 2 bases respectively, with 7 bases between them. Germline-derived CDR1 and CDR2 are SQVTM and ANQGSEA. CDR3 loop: CSVGGYTDTQYF. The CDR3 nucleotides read TGCAGCGTTGGAGGGTACACAGATACGCAGTATTTT.

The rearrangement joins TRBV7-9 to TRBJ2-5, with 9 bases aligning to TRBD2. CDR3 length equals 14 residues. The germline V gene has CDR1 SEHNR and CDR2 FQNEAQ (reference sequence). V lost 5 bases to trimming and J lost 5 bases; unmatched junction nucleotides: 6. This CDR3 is CASSMGLAQETQYF. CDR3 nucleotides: TGTGCCAGCAGCATGGGACTAGCTCAGGAGACCCAGTACTTC.

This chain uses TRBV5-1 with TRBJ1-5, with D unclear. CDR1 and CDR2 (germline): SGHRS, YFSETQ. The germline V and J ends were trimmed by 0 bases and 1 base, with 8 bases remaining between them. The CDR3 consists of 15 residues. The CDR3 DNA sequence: TGCGCCAGCAGCTTGGAAGCCGGGAGCAATCAGCCCCAGCATTTT. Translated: CASSLEAGSNQPQHF.